The rows below give T cell receptor beta chains drawn from one sample of a study of chemoradiotherapy in HPV16-positive cancers. Measured with immunoSEQ multiplex PCR; TCRdb has only the in-frame clones, and not every one. The table has approximately 9,300 clones, roughly 83% seen once. This specimen consisted of blood, obtained from a patient who underwent chemoradiotherapy. These TCRs come from a human donor with HPV-associated anogenital cancer. The CDR3 runs from the conserved cysteine through the conserved F or W. D genes are given only for firm matches. Only part of the rows carry a size: once, few, many, or a class if the clone is expanded.

few	TRBV10-1	TRBJ1-1	.	CASSGGGGTEAFF	TGCGCCAGCAGTGGAGGTGGGGGTACTGAAGCTTTCTTT
.	TRBV6-6	TRBJ1-2	.	CASQANYREGYTF	TGTGCCAGCCAGGCGAACTACAGGGAGGGCTACACCTTC
.	TRBV5-1	TRBJ1-2	TRBD1	CASSMDRAGYTF	TGCGCCAGCAGCATGGACAGGGCTGGCTACACCTTC
.	TRBV13	TRBJ2-7	.	CASSPRLRSYEQYF	TGTGCCAGCAGCCCAAGACTGCGCTCCTACGAGCAGTACTTC
.	TRBV7-2	TRBJ2-5	TRBD1	CASSYQGARGETQYF	TGTGCCAGCAGCTACCAGGGGGCGAGAGGAGAGACCCAGTACTTC
.	TRBV4-1	TRBJ2-1	TRBD1	CASSQDLPTGGYNEQFF	TGCGCCAGCAGCCAAGATCTTCCGACAGGGGGATACAATGAGCAGTTCTTC
.	TRBV2	TRBJ1-4	.	CASTDIVATNEKLFF	TGTGCCAGCACAGATATCGTTGCAACTAATGAAAAACTGTTTTTT
.	TRBV4-1	TRBJ2-5	TRBD2	CASSRGLAGGIAETQYF	TGCGCCAGCAGCCGGGGGCTAGCGGGGGGGATTGCGGAGACCCAGTACTTC
.	TRBV27	TRBJ1-2	.	CASSFVGAGYGYTF	TGTGCCAGCAGTTTTGTAGGGGCGGGCTATGGCTACACCTTC
.	TRBV7-3	TRBJ2-7	.	CASSAGGGYEQYF	TGTGCCAGCAGCGCCGGAGGGGGCTACGAGCAGTACTTC
.	TRBV4-3	TRBJ1-1	.	CASSLWGGNEAFF	TGCGCCAGCAGCCTGTGGGGAGGGAATGAAGCTTTCTTT
.	TRBV5-4	TRBJ2-3	.	CASSLDRDTQYF	TGTGCCAGCAGCTTGGACAGGGATACGCAGTATTTT
.	TRBV7-2	TRBJ2-7	.	CASSLGFAYEQYF	TGTGCCAGCAGCTTAGGTTTTGCCTACGAGCAGTACTTC
.	TRBV6-1	TRBJ2-3	TRBD1	CASSAGTGTDTQYF	TGTGCCAGCAGTGCTGGGACAGGCACAGATACGCAGTATTTT
.	TRBV11-2	TRBJ2-1	.	CASSLANEQFF	TGTGCCAGCAGCTTAGCTAATGAGCAGTTCTTC
.	TRBV27	TRBJ2-5	TRBD2	CATRRLAGGQETQYF	TGTGCCACCAGGAGACTCGCGGGGGGGCAAGAGACCCAGTACTTC
.	TRBV6-1	TRBJ1-5	.	CASRLTGPGQPQHF	TGTGCCAGCAGGTTAACAGGGCCGGGGCAGCCCCAGCATTTT
.	TRBV7-2	TRBJ2-4	TRBD1	CASSLDRGLGAKNIQYF	TGTGCCAGCAGCTTAGACAGGGGGCTCGGGGCCAAAAACATTCAGTACTTC
.	TRBV5-1	TRBJ1-1	.	CASSLAGGNTEAFF	TGCGCCAGCAGCTTGGCGGGGGGGAACACTGAAGCTTTCTTT
once	TRBV7-8	TRBJ1-1	.	CASSSDRAKGTEAFF	TGTGCCAGCAGCTCCGACCGGGCTAAGGGCACTGAAGCTTTCTTT
.	TRBV11-2	TRBJ1-4	.	CASSRDFNEKLFF	TGTGCCAGTTCCCGGGACTTTAATGAAAAACTGTTTTTT
few	TRBV4-1	TRBJ1-5	.	CASSPGDAFNQPQHF	TGCGCCAGCAGCCCGGGAGACGCATTCAATCAGCCCCAGCATTTT
.	TRBV4-3	TRBJ1-4	.	CASSQEGQFNEKLFF	TGCGCCAGCAGCCAAGAGGGACAATTTAATGAAAAACTGTTTTTT
.	TRBV5-1	TRBJ2-5	.	CASSLTGPQETQYF	TGCGCCAGCAGCTTAACGGGGCCCCAAGAGACCCAGTACTTC
few	TRBV5-4	TRBJ2-2	.	CASSLGPTGELFF	TGTGCCAGCAGCTTAGGTCCCACCGGGGAGCTGTTTTTT
.	TRBV5-1	TRBJ2-5	TRBD2	CASSPGLAGASAWLETQYF	TGCGCCAGCAGCCCGGGCCTAGCGGGGGCCAGCGCCTGGTTGGAGACCCAGTACTTC
.	TRBV5-4	TRBJ2-1	TRBD2	CASSPEGAGGINEQFF	TGTGCCAGCAGCCCGGAGGGCGCGGGGGGGATCAATGAGCAGTTCTTC
.	TRBV4-1	TRBJ1-2	.	CASSQDWGPYGYTF	TGCGCCAGCAGCCAAGATTGGGGACCCTATGGCTACACCTTC
.	TRBV19	TRBJ2-6	.	CASSKGQVITGANVLTF	TGTGCCAGTAGTAAGGGGCAGGTGATAACTGGGGCCAACGTCCTGACTTTC
.	TRBV6-1	TRBJ2-6	.	CASNKGAGANVLTF	TGTGCCAGCAATAAGGGGGCTGGGGCCAACGTCCTGACTTTC
.	TRBV19	TRBJ1-5	.	CATAAGGANQPQHF	TGTGCCACCGCGGCGGGGGGGGCCAATCAGCCCCAGCATTTT
.	TRBV6-5	TRBJ2-7	TRBD1	CASSYGTGFYEQYF	TGTGCCAGCAGTTACGGGACAGGGTTTTACGAGCAGTACTTC
.	TRBV18	TRBJ2-5	.	CASSPPASEGETQYF	TGTGCCAGCTCACCACCGGCTAGCGAGGGAGAGACCCAGTACTTC
once	TRBV5-4	TRBJ1-1	TRBD1	CASSLAGRRGIAEAFF	TGTGCCAGCAGCTTGGCCGGTCGCAGGGGGATCGCTGAAGCTTTCTTT
.	TRBV19	TRBJ1-6	.	CASSIGVSPLHF	TGTGCCAGTAGTATAGGTGTGTCACCCCTCCACTTT
.	TRBV19	TRBJ1-5	.	CASTRYKESNQPQHF	TGTGCCAGTACCCGGTATAAGGAAAGCAATCAGCCCCAGCATTTT
.	TRBV7-6	TRBJ2-5	.	CASREGLETQYF	TGTGCCAGCCGCGAGGGCTTGGAGACCCAGTACTTC
.	TRBV5-6	TRBJ1-4	.	CASSLGINGATNEKLFF	TGTGCCAGCAGCCTGGGGATAAATGGCGCAACTAATGAAAAACTGTTTTTT
once	TRBV5-4	TRBJ2-3	TRBD1	CASTLGQGQGADTQYF	TGTGCCAGCACCCTGGGGCAGGGACAGGGAGCAGATACGCAGTATTTT
.	TRBV20-1	TRBJ1-6	.	CSASPRDLLHF	TGCAGTGCTAGCCCCCGGGACCTACTCCACTTT
.	TRBV10-3	TRBJ1-4	.	CAISETGEWGEKLFF	TGTGCCATCAGTGAAACGGGGGAGTGGGGTGAAAAACTGTTTTTT
.	TRBV6-1	TRBJ1-1	TRBD1	CASSERDRGYDTEAFF	TGTGCCAGCAGTGAAAGGGACAGGGGTTACGACACTGAAGCTTTCTTT
.	TRBV28	TRBJ2-1	TRBD1	CASRDSDRGPYNEQFF	TGTGCCAGCAGAGACAGCGACAGGGGGCCTTACAATGAGCAGTTCTTC
.	TRBV19	TRBJ1-4	.	CASMTSTNEKLFF	TGTGCCAGCATGACCTCAACTAATGAAAAACTGTTTTTT
.	TRBV2	TRBJ2-7	.	CASNPTLSAYEQYF	TGTGCCAGCAACCCGACCCTTTCCGCCTACGAGCAGTACTTC
few	TRBV6-1	TRBJ1-1	.	CASNGEKEAFF	TGTGCCAGCAACGGCGAGAAGGAAGCTTTCTTT
.	TRBV9	TRBJ2-3	.	CASSVAGSPTDTQYF	TGTGCCAGCAGCGTAGCCGGATCCCCCACAGATACGCAGTATTTT
.	TRBV18	TRBJ1-1	.	CASSPWTDRNTEAFF	TGTGCCAGCTCACCTTGGACAGACAGGAACACTGAAGCTTTCTTT
.	TRBV9	TRBJ1-4	.	CASSQGDGNEKLFF	TGTGCCAGCAGCCAAGGTGACGGAAATGAAAAACTGTTTTTT
.	TRBV2	TRBJ2-7	.	CASSRDSPESYEQYF	TGTGCCAGCAGCCGGGACTCCCCGGAATCCTACGAGCAGTACTTC
.	TRBV7-3	TRBJ2-1	TRBD2	CASSSLAGGTNEQFF	TGTGCCAGCAGCTCGCTAGCGGGGGGAACCAATGAGCAGTTCTTC
once	TRBV27	TRBJ2-3	.	CASSSRTGIRTDTQYF	TGTGCCAGCAGTTCGCGGACTGGGATACGCACAGATACGCAGTATTTT
.	TRBV15	TRBJ1-1	.	CATSRGDTEAFF	TGTGCCACCAGCAGGGGGGATACTGAAGCTTTCTTT
.	TRBV7-8	TRBJ1-2	.	CASSLLGFNYGYTF	TGTGCCAGCAGCTTATTAGGGTTTAACTATGGCTACACCTTC
.	TRBV30	TRBJ1-2	.	CAWIPRGFQGYTF	TGTGCCTGGATACCCCGGGGGTTTCAGGGCTACACCTTC
.	TRBV6-5	TRBJ2-7	.	CASSDPRPPYEQYF	TGTGCCTCCTCGGACCCTCGGCCCCCCTACGAGCAGTACTTC
.	TRBV5-1	TRBJ2-2	.	CASSLGGKDTGELFF	TGCGCCAGCAGCTTAGGGGGTAAAGACACCGGGGAGCTGTTTTTT
.	TRBV27	TRBJ1-1	TRBD1	CASSPGQGVLTEAFF	TGTGCCAGCAGTCCGGGACAGGGGGTACTTACTGAAGCTTTCTTT
once	TRBV7-3	TRBJ2-1	.	CASSLGDTLNEQFF	TGTGCCAGCAGCTTAGGGGACACCCTAAATGAGCAGTTCTTC